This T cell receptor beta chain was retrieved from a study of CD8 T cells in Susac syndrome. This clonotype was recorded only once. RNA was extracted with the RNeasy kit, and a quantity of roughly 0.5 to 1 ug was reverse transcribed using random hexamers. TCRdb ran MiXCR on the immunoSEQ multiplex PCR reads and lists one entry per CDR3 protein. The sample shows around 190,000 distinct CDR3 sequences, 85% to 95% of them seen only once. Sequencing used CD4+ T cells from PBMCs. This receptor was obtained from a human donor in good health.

For the CDR3, the DNA is TGTGCCAGCAGCCGGGGTAACTATGGCTACACCTTC. This sequence encodes CASSRGNYGYTF. This sequence joins TRBV3-1 and TRBJ1-2; unclear D gene. V was clipped by 4 bases and J by 1 base, with 4 bases between them. CDR1 LGHDT and CDR2 YNNKEL come from the germline V gene (reference sequence). CDR3 length: 12 amino acids.